The source of this TCR beta chain is a study of T cell responses to AZD1222 COVID-19 vaccine. Study-level findings and limits: Mostly white British, mostly female donors; authors suggested clonal diversity may be underestimated.

By share, this clone ranks as medium-sized. The antigen is unknown. The CDR3 totals 19 residues. Germline V gene data show CDR1 as MRHNA and CDR2 as SNTAGT. V lost 6 bases and J lost 0; bases outside the gene matches: 14. Profiled with immunoSEQ multiplex PCR; TCRdb holds only in-frame clones, not every one. Of 53,000 or so clones listed, approximately 84% were seen once; the top ten hold 25% to 30%. The receptor was isolated from an adult in good health. The material sequenced was peripheral blood, taken on day 0 of AZD1222 vaccination. V is TRBV6-4 and J is TRBJ2-3; 11 bases line up with TRBD2. CDR3 amino acids: CASSRTGTSGAGSTDTQYF. The DNA of the CDR3 is TGTGCCAGCAGCCGGACAGGGACTAGCGGAGCAGGGAGCACAGATACGCAGTATTTT.